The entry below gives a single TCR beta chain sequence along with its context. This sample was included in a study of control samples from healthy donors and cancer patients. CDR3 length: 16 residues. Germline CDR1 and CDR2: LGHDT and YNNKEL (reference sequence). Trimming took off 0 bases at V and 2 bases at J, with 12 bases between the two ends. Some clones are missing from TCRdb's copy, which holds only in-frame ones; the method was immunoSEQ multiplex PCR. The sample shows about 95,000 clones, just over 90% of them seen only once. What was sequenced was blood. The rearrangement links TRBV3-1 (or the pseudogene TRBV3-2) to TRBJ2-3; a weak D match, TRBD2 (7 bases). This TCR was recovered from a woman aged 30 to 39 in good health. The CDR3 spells CASSQEGGGDTDTQYF. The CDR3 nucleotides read TGTGCCAGCAGCCAAGAGGGCGGGGGCGACACAGATACGCAGTATTTT.